A selection of T cell receptor beta chains follows, all from one sample in a study of shared clonotypes between healthy human individuals. The repertoire was sequenced with immunoSEQ multiplex PCR; TCRdb's copy has only in-frame clones and lacks some. Of about 820,000 clones listed, around 93% were seen once; the top ten hold around 24%. Material for sequencing was naive CD8+ T cells sorted from blood. The receptor source for this set is a man aged 25-40 years in good health. Both conserved end residues are trimmed from each CDR3. Fields, in order: CDR3 length, clone size, J gene, D gene, V gene, CDR3 protein. A D gene is named only where the DNA matches it firmly. Size tells how often a clone was seen (once, few, many) or the class of an expanded clone, and some rows leave it out.

>12|NA|TRBJ2-1|TRBD1|TRBV27
ASSLSGDRARQF
>12|NA|TRBJ2-2|NA|TRBV28
ASISLSNTGELF
>13|NA|TRBJ2-3|TRBD2|TRBV10-3
ATRTGLAGTDTQY
>12|NA|TRBJ2-7|TRBD1|TRBV5-4
ASSLWDRRYEQY
>14|NA|TRBJ2-2|NA|TRBV6-6
ASIFRPWGNTGELF
>13|NA|TRBJ2-7|TRBD2|TRBV5-5
ASSLKTSGSFEQY
>11|NA|TRBJ1-1|NA|TRBV27
ASSFQMNTEAF
>11|NA|TRBJ2-5|TRBD2|TRBV15
ATSYRGGETQY
>14|NA|TRBJ2-1|TRBD2|TRBV6-5
ASSYSMTSGYNEQF
>13|NA|TRBJ2-3|TRBD2|TRBV10-2
ASSRLAGSTDTQY
>12|few|TRBJ2-7|NA|TRBV27
ASSFSRESYEQY
>11|once|TRBJ2-2|NA|TRBV7-9
ASSLRDTGELF
>13|once|TRBJ2-7|NA|TRBV19
ASSLDGGGSYEQY
>12|NA|TRBJ2-7|TRBD2|TRBV7-2
ASSTGTSAYEQY
>11|NA|TRBJ1-2|NA|TRBV7-9
ASSFGEGYGYT
>12|NA|TRBJ2-7|NA|TRBV28
AGSRQGLSYEQY
>12|NA|TRBJ2-5|NA|TRBV27
ASSAPGHTGTQY
>11|once|TRBJ1-1|NA|TRBV27
AAAGLKNTEAF
>14|NA|TRBJ2-5|TRBD2|TRBV15
ATSRDPGGYQETQY